These 24 T cell receptor beta chains were sequenced from one sample in a study of OX40 agonist ivuxolimab in advanced cancers. Libraries came from the immunoSEQ multiplex PCR assay. Here the immuneACCESS table is served through TCRdb, limited to in-frame sequences with V and J called. Missing clones are a known gap in these copies; in checked studies unresolved V genes cover under half, and the rest lacks a known reason. The sample profile shows about 76,000 clones; 85% to 90% of them were found once. The biggest ten clones account for 10% to 15% of the sample. The starting material was CD4+ or CD8+ T cells sorted from blood, obtained in a trial of the OX40 agonist ivuxolimab. These receptors were collected from an adult with an advanced solid tumor such as melanoma, head and neck, liver or kidney cancer.

This clone was seen only once. The rearrangement uses TRBV5-1 and TRBJ2-7; 9 nucleotides match TRBD1. The germline V gene has CDR1 SGHRS and CDR2 YFSETQ. The CDR3 is 17 amino acids. V lost 0 bases, J lost 4 bases, and 11 bases stayed unmatched. In DNA form, the CDR3 reads TGCGCCAGCAGCTTGGATACAGGGGGCAGTCTTCTGTACGAGCAGTACTTC. Protein sequence: CASSLDTGGSLLYEQYF.

CDR3 nucleotide sequence: TGCGCCAGCAGCTTGGCAGCTTCCTACGAGCAGTACTTC. As protein: CASSLAASYEQYF. V is TRBV5-1 and J is TRBJ2-7; no definite D call. V lost 0 bases and J lost 1, with 5 bases in between. Germline loops: CDR1 SGHRS, CDR2 YFSETQ. CDR3 length equals 13 residues. Full variable domain (outside the CDR3, taken from reference TRBV5-1 and TRBJ2-7): KAGVTQTPRYLIKTRGQQVTLSCSPISGHRSVSWYQQTPGQGLQFLFEYFSETQRNKGNFPGRFSGRQFSNSRSEMNVSTLELGDSALYLCASSLAASYEQYFGPGTRLTVT.

This clone has a handful of counts. The chain links TRBV30 to TRBJ2-1; TRBD1 might be the D (6 bases). The CDR3 extends over 12 amino acids. The V and J ends lost 3 bases and 10 bases respectively, with 13 bases between them. CDR1 is GTSNPN, CDR2 SVGIG, per germline (reference sequence). The CDR3 here is CAWSPGQREQFF. CDR3 DNA: TGTGCCTGGAGCCCCGGACAGAGAGAGCAGTTCTTC.

The rearrangement joins TRBV4-1 to TRBJ2-6; unclear D gene. Trimming took off 0 bases at V and 4 bases at J, with 4 bases between the two ends. CDR1 MGHRA and CDR2 YSYEKL come from the germline V gene. The CDR3 is 14 residues long. The CDR3 DNA sequence: TGCGCCAGCAGCCAAGACGCGGGGGCCAACGTCCTGACTTTC. Translation gives CASSQDAGANVLTF.

The chain employs TRBV18 and TRBJ2-2; TRBD2 matches 7 bases. CDR1 and CDR2 (germline): KGHSH, LQKENI. The CDR3 is 17 amino acids. J was trimmed by 4 bases and V by 4 bases; bases with no gene match: 12. Here the CDR3 reads CASSLLSGGVSTGELFF. The CDR3 DNA reads as TGTGCCAGCTCACTCTTATCGGGGGGAGTTTCCACCGGGGAGCTGTTTTTT. Drawing the rest from reference TRBV18 and TRBJ2-2, the complete variable domain is NAGVMQNPRHLVRRRGQEARLRCSPMKGHSHVYWYRQLPEEGLKFMVYLQKENIIDESGMPKERFSAEFPKEGPSILRIQQVVRGDSAAYFCASSLLSGGVSTGELFFGEGSRLTVL.

This sequence joins TRBV6-5 and TRBJ2-1; 9 bases agree with TRBD1. Trimming removed 2 bases from V and 6 bases from J; junction bases left unmatched: 2. Germline V gene lookup returns CDR1 MNHEY and CDR2 SVGAGI. The CDR3 is 14 amino acids. The CDR3 loop is CASSYLTGGNEQFF. DNA for the CDR3: TGTGCCAGCAGTTACCTGACAGGGGGCAATGAGCAGTTCTTC.

The chain is built from TRBV6-5 and TRBJ2-7, with 10 bases identical to TRBD2. CDR1 MNHEY and CDR2 SVGAGI come from the germline V gene. The CDR3 has 15 amino acids. Trimming at V came to 6 bases and at J to 0 bases, leaving 5 bases not matched to a gene. Here the CDR3 reads CASRVAGGFSYEQYF. The DNA for the CDR3 is TGTGCCAGCAGGGTAGCGGGAGGTTTCTCCTACGAGCAGTACTTC.

This chain connects TRBV12-5 to TRBJ2-7; D unclear. CDR1 LGHNT and CDR2 FRNRAP come from the germline V gene. CDR3 length equals 12 residues. Trimming stripped 5 bases from V and 3 bases from J, with 8 bases between. CDR3 nucleotides: TGTGCTAGTGGTGAGACCATCTACGAGCAGTACTTC. It specifies CASGETIYEQYF.

The chain links TRBV4-1 to TRBJ2-7; D is possibly TRBD2 (6 bases). Germline-derived CDR1 and CDR2 are MGHRA and YSYEKL. This CDR3 comprises 15 residues. The ends were cut back, 4 bases at V and 1 base at J, with 14 bases in the middle. The CDR3 DNA reads as TGCGCCAGCAGCCCCTCGGGGGACGGTTCCTACGAGCAGTACTTC. Translating gives CASSPSGDGSYEQYF.

V is TRBV6-6 and J is TRBJ2-1; 7 bases agree with TRBD2. Trimming at V came to 6 bases and at J to 9 bases, leaving 5 bases not matched to a gene. The CDR3 loop spans 12 amino acids. From germline, CDR1 is MNHNY and CDR2 SVGAGI (reference sequence). CDR3 in DNA: TGTGCCAGCAGGAGAGGGGAGGGTGAGCAGTTCTTC. It encodes CASRRGEGEQFF.

This clone is a singleton in its sample. The genes are TRBV6-6 and TRBJ2-7, with D hard to call. The V gene's germline CDR1 is MNHNY and CDR2 SVGAGI (reference sequence). V lost 1 base, J lost 6 bases, and 10 bases lay in between. The CDR3 consists of 13 residues. The CDR3 DNA reads TGTGCCAGCAGTTACTTAGGGTGGGGCGAGCAGTACTTC. Translation gives CASSYLGWGEQYF.

V and J are TRBV23-1 and TRBJ2-1; 8 bases are shared with TRBD1. TRBV23-1 is classed as an ORF, of uncertain function. The CDR3 runs to 16 residues. The ends lost 0 bases at V and 5 bases at J; junction bases unmatched: 6. The CDR3 region has the DNA TGCGCCAGCAGTCAATCCGCGGGACAGGTTAACAATGAGCAGTTCTTC. This translates into CASSQSAGQVNNEQFF.

This clone was seen a handful of times. The rearrangement uses TRBV6-5 and TRBJ1-5, with 7 bases identical to TRBD1. Germline V gene sequence: CDR1 MNHEY, CDR2 SVGAGI. The ends lost 6 bases at V and 7 bases at J; junction bases unmatched: 6. The CDR3 consists of 13 residues. Here the CDR3 reads CASSRQGGQPQHF. Written as DNA, the CDR3 is TGTGCCAGCAGCCGACAGGGCGGGCAGCCCCAGCATTTT.

The chain carries TRBV7-9 and TRBJ2-1; 16 bases are a match to TRBD2. Germline lookup yields CDR1 SEHNR and CDR2 FQNEAQ (reference sequence). V gave up 8 bases and J gave up 12 bases; unmatched junction bases: 7. The CDR3 totals 14 residues. CDR3 amino acids: CASGGLAGGPGQFF. The CDR3 DNA is TGTGCCAGCGGGGGACTAGCGGGAGGGCCGGGGCAGTTCTTC.

CDR3 sequence: CASSEALLAGVVDTQYF. CDR3 DNA: TGTGCCAGCAGTGAAGCGCTACTAGCGGGAGTGGTAGATACGCAGTATTTT. The rearrangement joins TRBV6-1 to TRBJ2-3, with TRBD2 identical over 11 bases. CDR3 length: 17 amino acids. Per germline, CDR1 MNHNS and CDR2 SASEGT. The ends lost 0 bases at V and 5 bases at J; junction bases unmatched: 7.

The chain is built from TRBV6-1 and TRBJ1-5; D remains unclear. From germline, CDR1 is MNHNS and CDR2 SASEGT. Trimming cost V 3 bases and J 3 bases, with 9 bases left between them. The CDR3 runs to 14 residues. The CDR3 DNA reads TGTGCCAGCAGTGATTATCACCCCAATCAGCCCCAGCATTTT. As protein: CASSDYHPNQPQHF.

The chain employs TRBV18 and TRBJ2-5; 7 bases are a match to TRBD1. From germline, CDR1 is KGHSH and CDR2 LQKENI. J lost 3 bases, V lost 4 bases, and 5 bases had no gene match. The CDR3 length is 14 residues. CDR3 residues: CASSLSGQKETQYF. In nucleotides, the CDR3 is TGTGCCAGCTCACTATCGGGACAGAAAGAGACCCAGTACTTC.

To note about this clone: At one of its ends the junction is not consistent with the germline gene, which may arise from a read error. The chain couples TRBV7-9 to TRBJ2-3; 10 positions agree with TRBD2. The germline V gene encodes CDR1 SEHNR and CDR2 FQNEAQ (reference sequence). The CDR3 has 15 amino acids. CDR3 DNA sequence: TGTGCCAGCAGCTGGGGACTAGCGAGCAAAGATACGCAGTATTTT. This codes for CASSWGLASKDTQYF.

This rearrangement joins TRBV7-9 to TRBJ2-1; TRBD1 is a possible D gene (6 bases). V was shortened by 8 bases and J by 3 bases, with 8 bases between the two germline ends. CDR1 and CDR2 from the germline V gene are SEHNR and FQNEAQ (reference sequence). The CDR3 contains 12 residues. CDR3 DNA sequence: TGTGCCAGCGAGGGGGTCTACAATGAGCAGTTCTTC. Its translation: CASEGVYNEQFF.

The chain employs TRBV9 and TRBJ2-2, with TRBD2 matching 7 bases. The J segment lost 0 bases and the V segment lost 5 bases, leaving 1 base of the junction unmatched. The germline V gene has CDR1 SGDLS and CDR2 YYNGEE. The CDR3 has 14 amino acids. CDR3 sequence reads: CASSLAANTGELFF. The CDR3, as DNA: TGTGCCAGCAGTCTAGCGGCGAACACCGGGGAGCTGTTTTTT. Full variable domain (rest looked up from reference TRBV9 and TRBJ2-2): DSGVTQTPKHLITATGQRVTLRCSPRSGDLSVYWYQQSLDQGLQFLIQYYNGEERAKGNILERFSAQQFPDLHSELNLSSLELGDSALYFCASSLAANTGELFFGEGSRLTVL.

The chain links TRBV4-2 to TRBJ2-7; TRBD1 agrees at 8 bases. Looked up from germline, CDR1 is LGHNA and CDR2 is YNFKEQ. CDR3 length: 16 residues. V lost 4 bases and J lost 0; bases outside the gene matches: 8. CDR3 sequence (DNA): TGTGCCAGCAGCCTAAACACAGGGGGTAGCTCCTACGAGCAGTACTTC. Encoded protein: CASSLNTGGSSYEQYF.

V gene TRBV28 combines with J gene TRBJ2-3; the match to TRBD1 covers 9 bases. V lost 4 bases, J lost 1 base, and 3 bases stayed unmatched. The CDR3 totals 15 residues. Germline V lookup: CDR1 MDHEN, CDR2 SYDVKM. CDR3 loop: CASSWGTGRTDTQYF. Here the CDR3 DNA reads TGTGCCAGCAGTTGGGGGACAGGGCGCACAGATACGCAGTATTTT.

V usage is TRBV7-9 and J usage is TRBJ2-1; 10 bases fit TRBD2. The CDR3 consists of 15 residues. Germline-derived CDR1 and CDR2 are SEHNR and FQNEAQ (reference sequence). V was clipped by 1 base and J by 5 bases; unmatched bases: 2. The CDR3 protein is CASSLELAGNNEQFF. The CDR3 DNA is TGTGCCAGCAGCTTAGAACTAGCGGGAAACAATGAGCAGTTCTTC.

This clone was detected ten times or more. This rearrangement joins TRBV27 to TRBJ1-5, with D hard to call. Trimming stripped 5 bases from V and 7 bases from J, with 15 bases between. Per the germline V gene, CDR1 is MNHEY and CDR2 is SMNVEV (reference sequence). The CDR3 contains 14 residues. CDR3 sequence: CASSVFIHGQPQHF. CDR3 DNA: TGTGCCAGCAGTGTCTTCATTCATGGGCAGCCCCAGCATTTT.